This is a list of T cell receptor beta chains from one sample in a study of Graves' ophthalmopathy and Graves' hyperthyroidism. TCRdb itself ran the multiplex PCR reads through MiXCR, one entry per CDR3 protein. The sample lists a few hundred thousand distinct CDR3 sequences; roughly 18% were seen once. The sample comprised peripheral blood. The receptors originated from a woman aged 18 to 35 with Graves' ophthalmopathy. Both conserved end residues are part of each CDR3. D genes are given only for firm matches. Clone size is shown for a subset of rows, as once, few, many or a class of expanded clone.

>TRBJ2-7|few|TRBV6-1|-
CASSRAETSYEQYF
TGTGCCAGCAGCCGTGCCGAGACTTCCTACGAGCAGTACTTC
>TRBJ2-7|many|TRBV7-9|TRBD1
CASSRGTGVTYEQYF
TGTGCCAGCAGCAGAGGGACAGGAGTTACCTACGAGCAGTACTTC
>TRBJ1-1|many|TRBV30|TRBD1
CAWSVRGRGVEAFF
TGTGCCTGGAGTGTACGGGGCAGGGGGGTTGAAGCTTTCTTT
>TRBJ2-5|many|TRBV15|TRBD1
CATSGPGQGARETQYF
TGTGCCACCAGCGGACCGGGACAGGGGGCGCGAGAGACCCAGTACTTC
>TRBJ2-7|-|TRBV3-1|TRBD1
CASSQEDRGNYEQYF
TGTGCCAGCAGCCAGGAAGACAGGGGAAATTACGAGCAGTACTTC
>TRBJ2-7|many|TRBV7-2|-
CASSLNPGSYEQYF
TGTGCCAGCAGCTTAAATCCAGGCTCCTACGAGCAGTACTTC
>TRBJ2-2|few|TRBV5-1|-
CASSHFNRANTGELFF
TGCGCCAGCTCCCATTTTAATAGGGCGAACACCGGGGAGCTGTTTTTT
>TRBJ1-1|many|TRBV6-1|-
CASRPPLTGRAEAFF
TGTGCCAGCAGACCCCCTTTGACCGGGCGGGCTGAAGCTTTCTTT
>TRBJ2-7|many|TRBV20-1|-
CSATRGVYEQYF
TGCAGTGCTACCCGGGGCGTATACGAGCAGTACTTC
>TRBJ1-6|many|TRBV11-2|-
CASREIMGPDSPLHF
TGTGCCAGCAGGGAAATCATGGGACCCGATTCACCCCTCCACTTT
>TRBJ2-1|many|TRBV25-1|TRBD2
CASSGHLAGLGNEQFF
TGTGCCAGCAGTGGCCATTTAGCGGGACTGGGAAATGAGCAGTTCTTC
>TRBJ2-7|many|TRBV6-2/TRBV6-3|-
CASSSLRRESEQYF
TGTGCCAGCAGTTCTCTTAGGAGGGAGAGCGAGCAGTACTTC
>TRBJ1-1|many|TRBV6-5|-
CASKPGPLNTEAFF
TGTGCCAGCAAACCGGGACCGCTGAACACTGAAGCTTTCTTT
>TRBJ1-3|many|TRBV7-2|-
CASSLVFGGGNTIYF
TGTGCCAGCAGCTTAGTATTTGGGGGGGGAAACACCATATATTTT
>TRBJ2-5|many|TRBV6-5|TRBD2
CASSYRTGTSGIGETQYF
TGTGCCAGCAGTTACCGGACTGGGACTAGCGGGATCGGGGAGACCCAGTACTTC
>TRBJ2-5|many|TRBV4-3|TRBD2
CASSQDRGLAGEETQYF
TGCGCCAGCAGCCAAGATCGGGGACTAGCGGGAGAAGAGACCCAGTACTTC
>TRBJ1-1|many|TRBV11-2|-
CANRKQGNTEAFF
TGTGCCAACAGAAAACAGGGGAACACTGAAGCTTTCTTT
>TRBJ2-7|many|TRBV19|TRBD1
CASSPRTGYYEQYF
TGTGCCAGTAGTCCTCGGACAGGGTACTACGAGCAGTACTTC
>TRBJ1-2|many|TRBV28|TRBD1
CASSLPGQPGYTF
TGTGCCAGCAGCTTACCGGGACAGCCTGGCTACACCTTC
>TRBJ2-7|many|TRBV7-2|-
CASSQYGVGTYEQYF
TGTGCCAGCAGTCAATACGGGGTGGGGACCTACGAGCAGTACTTC
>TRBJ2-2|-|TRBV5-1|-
CASSISGTNTGELFF
TGCGCCAGCAGCATCAGCGGAACTAACACCGGGGAGCTGTTTTTT
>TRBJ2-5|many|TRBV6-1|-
CASSEDSAGTTQYF
TGTGCCAGCAGTGAAGACTCCGCTGGGACGACCCAGTACTTC
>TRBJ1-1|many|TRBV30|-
CASERGGTEAFF
TGTGCCTCAGAAAGGGGAGGCACTGAAGCTTTCTTT
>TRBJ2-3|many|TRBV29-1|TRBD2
CSVEAPGLAGGRNTQYF
TGCAGCGTTGAAGCGCCTGGACTAGCGGGGGGGCGGAATACGCAGTATTTT
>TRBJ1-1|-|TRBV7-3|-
CASSLFGGRTEAFF
TGTGCCAGCAGCTTATTCGGGGGGCGGACTGAAGCTTTCTTT
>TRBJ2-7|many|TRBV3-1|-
CASSQSPGYEQYF
TGTGCCAGCAGCCAATCCCCTGGATACGAGCAGTACTTC
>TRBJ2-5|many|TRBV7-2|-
CASSLLQGSLKETQYF
TGTGCCAGCAGCTTACTCCAGGGGTCACTAAAAGAGACCCAGTACTTC
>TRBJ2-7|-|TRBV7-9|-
CASSLTYSSYEQYF
TGTGCCAGCAGCTTAACCTATAGCTCCTACGAGCAGTACTTC
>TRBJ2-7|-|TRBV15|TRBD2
CATSATSGGAYEQYF
TGTGCCACCAGCGCAACTAGCGGTGGGGCCTACGAGCAGTACTTC
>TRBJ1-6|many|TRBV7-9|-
CASSLSGPDNSPLHF
TGTGCCAGCAGCTTGTCAGGGCCCGATAATTCACCCCTCCACTTT
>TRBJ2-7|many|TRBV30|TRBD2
CAWKGTSPYEQYF
TGTGCCTGGAAAGGGACTAGTCCCTACGAGCAGTACTTC
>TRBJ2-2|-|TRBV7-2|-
CASSASYDGELFF
TGTGCCAGCAGCGCAAGTTACGACGGGGAGCTGTTTTTT
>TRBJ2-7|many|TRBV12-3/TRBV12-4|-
CASSLVQERSYEQYF
TGTGCCAGCAGTTTAGTACAGGAGAGGTCCTACGAGCAGTACTTC
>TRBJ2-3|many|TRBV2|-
CASRRALGEFLTDTQYF
TGTGCCAGCAGACGCGCCCTGGGAGAGTTTCTAACAGATACGCAGTATTTT
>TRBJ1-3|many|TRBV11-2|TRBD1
CASSLDRGPGNTIYF
TGTGCCAGCAGCTTAGACAGGGGGCCTGGAAACACCATATATTTT
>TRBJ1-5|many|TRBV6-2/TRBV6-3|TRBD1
CASSYPGQGRSNQPQHF
TGTGCCAGCAGTTACCCTGGACAGGGTCGTAGCAATCAGCCCCAGCATTTT
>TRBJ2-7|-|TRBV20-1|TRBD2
CSARSREGLFMNEQYF
TGCAGTGCCCGCAGCCGGGAGGGCCTATTTATGAACGAGCAGTACTTC
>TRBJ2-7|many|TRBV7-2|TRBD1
CASSSQPGQGLYEQYF
TGTGCCAGCAGCTCACAACCGGGACAGGGGCTCTACGAGCAGTACTTC
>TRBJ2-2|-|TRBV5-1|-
CASRWIDTGELFF
TGCGCCAGCAGGTGGATCGACACCGGGGAGCTGTTTTTT
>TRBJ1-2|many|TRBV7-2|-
CASSLVGFWGYTF
TGTGCCAGCAGCTTAGTGGGGTTCTGGGGCTACACCTTC
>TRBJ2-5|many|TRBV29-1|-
CSVEDGARATQYF
TGCAGCGTTGAAGATGGGGCTAGGGCGACCCAGTACTTC